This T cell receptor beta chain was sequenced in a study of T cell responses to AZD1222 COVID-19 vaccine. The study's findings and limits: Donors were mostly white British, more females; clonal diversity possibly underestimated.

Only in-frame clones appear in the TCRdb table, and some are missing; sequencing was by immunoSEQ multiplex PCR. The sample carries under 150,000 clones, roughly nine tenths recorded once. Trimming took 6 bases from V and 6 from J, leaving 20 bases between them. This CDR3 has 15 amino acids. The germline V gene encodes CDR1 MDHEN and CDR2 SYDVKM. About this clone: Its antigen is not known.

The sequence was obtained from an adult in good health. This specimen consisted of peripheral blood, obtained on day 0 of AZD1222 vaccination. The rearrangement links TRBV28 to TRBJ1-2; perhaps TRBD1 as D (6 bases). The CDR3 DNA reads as TGTGCCAGCAGCCACGACAGGCGTCCATCCCATGGCTACACCTTC. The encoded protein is CASSHDRRPSHGYTF.